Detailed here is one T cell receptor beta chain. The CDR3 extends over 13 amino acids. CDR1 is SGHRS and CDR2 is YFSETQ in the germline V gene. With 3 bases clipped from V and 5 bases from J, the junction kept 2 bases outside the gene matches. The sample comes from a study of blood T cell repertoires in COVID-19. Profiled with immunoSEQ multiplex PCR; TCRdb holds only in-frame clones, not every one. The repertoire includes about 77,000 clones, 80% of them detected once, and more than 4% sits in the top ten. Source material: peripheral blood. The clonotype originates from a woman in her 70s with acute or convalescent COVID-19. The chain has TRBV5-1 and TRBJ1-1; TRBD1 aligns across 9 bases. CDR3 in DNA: TGCGCCAGCAGCTGGGACAGGGATACTGAAGCTTTCTTT. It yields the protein CASSWDRDTEAFF.